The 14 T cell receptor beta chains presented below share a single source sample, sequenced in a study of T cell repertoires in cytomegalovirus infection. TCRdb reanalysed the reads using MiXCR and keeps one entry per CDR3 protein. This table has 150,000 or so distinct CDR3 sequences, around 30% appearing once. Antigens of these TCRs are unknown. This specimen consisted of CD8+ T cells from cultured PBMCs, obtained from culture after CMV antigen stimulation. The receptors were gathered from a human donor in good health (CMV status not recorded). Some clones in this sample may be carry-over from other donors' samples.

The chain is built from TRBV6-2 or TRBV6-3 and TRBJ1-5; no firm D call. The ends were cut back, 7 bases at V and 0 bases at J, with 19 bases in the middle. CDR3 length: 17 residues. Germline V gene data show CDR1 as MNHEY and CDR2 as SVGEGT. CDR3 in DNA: TGTGCCAGCACTCTTCATAGGGCAAAGCATAGCAATCAGCCCCAGCATTTT. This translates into CASTLHRAKHSNQPQHF.

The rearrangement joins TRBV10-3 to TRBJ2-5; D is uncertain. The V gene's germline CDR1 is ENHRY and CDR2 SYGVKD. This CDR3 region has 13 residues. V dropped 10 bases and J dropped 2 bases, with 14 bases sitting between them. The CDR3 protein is CATHREDQETQYF. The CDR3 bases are TGTGCCACCCACAGAGAGGATCAAGAGACCCAGTACTTC.

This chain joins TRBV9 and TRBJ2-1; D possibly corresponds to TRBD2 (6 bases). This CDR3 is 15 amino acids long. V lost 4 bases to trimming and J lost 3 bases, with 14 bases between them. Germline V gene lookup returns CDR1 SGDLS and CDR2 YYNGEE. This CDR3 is CASSPAVAVYNEQFF. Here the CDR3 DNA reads TGTGCCAGCAGCCCCGCGGTAGCGGTCTACAATGAGCAGTTCTTC.

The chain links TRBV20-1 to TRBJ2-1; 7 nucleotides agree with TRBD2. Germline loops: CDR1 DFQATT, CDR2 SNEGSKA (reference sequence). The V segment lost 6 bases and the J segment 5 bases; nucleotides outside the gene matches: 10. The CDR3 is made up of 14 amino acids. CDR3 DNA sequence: TGCAGTGCGGATGGACTAGGGGTGCACAATGAGCAGTTCTTC. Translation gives CSADGLGVHNEQFF.

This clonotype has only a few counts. The CDR3 loop reads CASSLNRVYGYTF. CDR3 in DNA: TGTGCCAGCAGCCTCAACAGGGTCTATGGCTACACCTTC. This rearrangement joins TRBV7-2 to TRBJ1-2, with D perhaps TRBD1 (6 bases). In germline, CDR1 is SGHTA, CDR2 FQGNSA. V was trimmed by 5 bases and J by 4 bases, leaving 11 bases between them. CDR3 size: 13 residues.

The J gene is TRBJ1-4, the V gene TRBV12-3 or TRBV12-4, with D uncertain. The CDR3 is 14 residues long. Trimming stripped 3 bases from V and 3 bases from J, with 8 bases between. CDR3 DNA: TGTGCCAGCAGTTTTGGCGGGGCTAATGAAAAACTGTTTTTT. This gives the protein CASSFGGANEKLFF.

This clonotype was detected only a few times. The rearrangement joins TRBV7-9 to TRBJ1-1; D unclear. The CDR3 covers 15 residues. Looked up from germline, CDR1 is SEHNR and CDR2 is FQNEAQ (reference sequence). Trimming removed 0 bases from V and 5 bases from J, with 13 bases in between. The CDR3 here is CASSLAGGPRTEAFF. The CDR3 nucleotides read TGTGCCAGCAGCTTAGCGGGAGGGCCGAGGACTGAAGCTTTCTTT.

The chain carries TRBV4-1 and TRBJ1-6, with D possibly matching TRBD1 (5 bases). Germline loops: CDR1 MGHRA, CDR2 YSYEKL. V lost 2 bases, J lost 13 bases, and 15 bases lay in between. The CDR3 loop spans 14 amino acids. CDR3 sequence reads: CASSQQVGVWPLHF. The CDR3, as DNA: TGCGCCAGCAGCCAACAGGTGGGGGTTTGGCCCCTCCACTTT.

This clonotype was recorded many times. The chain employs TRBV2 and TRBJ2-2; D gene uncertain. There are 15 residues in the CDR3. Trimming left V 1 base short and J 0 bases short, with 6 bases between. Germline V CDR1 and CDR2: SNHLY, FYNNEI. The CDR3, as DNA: TGTGCCAGCAGTGAAGGGATCGCGAACACCGGGGAGCTGTTTTTT. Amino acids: CASSEGIANTGELFF.

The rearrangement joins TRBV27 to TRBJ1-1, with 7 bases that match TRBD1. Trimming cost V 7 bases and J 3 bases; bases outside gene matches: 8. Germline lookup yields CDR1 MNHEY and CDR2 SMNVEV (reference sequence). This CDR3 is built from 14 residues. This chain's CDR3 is CASTSTGRDTEAFF. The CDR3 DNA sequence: TGTGCCAGCACTTCGACAGGGAGGGACACTGAAGCTTTCTTT.

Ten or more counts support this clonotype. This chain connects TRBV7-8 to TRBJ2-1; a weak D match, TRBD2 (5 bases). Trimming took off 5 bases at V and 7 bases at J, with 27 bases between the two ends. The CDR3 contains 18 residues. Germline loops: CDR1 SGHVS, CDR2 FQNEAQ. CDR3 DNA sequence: TGTGCCAGCAGCCTATCCTCGACGGGAATTTATGTAAGGAATGAGCAGTTCTTC. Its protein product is CASSLSSTGIYVRNEQFF.

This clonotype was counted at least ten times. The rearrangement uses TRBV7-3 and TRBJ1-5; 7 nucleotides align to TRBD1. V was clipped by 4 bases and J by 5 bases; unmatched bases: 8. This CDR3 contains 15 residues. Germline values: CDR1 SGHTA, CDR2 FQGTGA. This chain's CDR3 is CASSSTGVRYQPQHF. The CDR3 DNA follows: TGTGCCAGCAGCTCCACAGGGGTCCGATATCAGCCCCAGCATTTT. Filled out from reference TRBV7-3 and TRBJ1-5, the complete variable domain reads GAGVSQTPSNKVTEKGKYVELRCDPISGHTALYWYRQSLGQGPEFLIYFQGTGAADDSGLPNDRFFAVRPEGSVSTLKIQRTERGDSAVYLCASSSTGVRYQPQHFGDGTRLSIL.

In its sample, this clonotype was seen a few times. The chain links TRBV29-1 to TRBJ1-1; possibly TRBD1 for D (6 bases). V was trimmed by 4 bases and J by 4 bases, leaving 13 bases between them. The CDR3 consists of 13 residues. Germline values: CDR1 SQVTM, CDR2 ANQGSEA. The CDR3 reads CSVGTDRTTEAFF. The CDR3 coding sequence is TGCAGCGTTGGCACTGACAGGACCACTGAAGCTTTCTTT.

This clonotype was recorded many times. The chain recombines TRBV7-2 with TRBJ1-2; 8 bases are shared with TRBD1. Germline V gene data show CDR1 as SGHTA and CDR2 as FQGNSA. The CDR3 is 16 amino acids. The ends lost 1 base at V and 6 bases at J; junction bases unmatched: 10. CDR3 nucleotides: TGTGCCAGCAGCTTAGTACCCCTCCAGACAGGGGATGGCTACACCTTC. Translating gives CASSLVPLQTGDGYTF.